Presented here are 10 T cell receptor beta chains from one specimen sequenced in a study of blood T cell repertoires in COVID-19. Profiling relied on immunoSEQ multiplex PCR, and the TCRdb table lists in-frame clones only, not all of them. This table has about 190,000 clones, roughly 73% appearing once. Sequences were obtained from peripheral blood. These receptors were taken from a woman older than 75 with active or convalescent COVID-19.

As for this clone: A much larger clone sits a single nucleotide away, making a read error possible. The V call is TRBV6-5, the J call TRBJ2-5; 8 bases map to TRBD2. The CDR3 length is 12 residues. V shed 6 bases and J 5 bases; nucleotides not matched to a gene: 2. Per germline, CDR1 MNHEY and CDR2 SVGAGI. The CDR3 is CASSSGGETQYF. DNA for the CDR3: TGTGCCAGCAGCTCGGGAGGGGAGACCCAGTACTTC.

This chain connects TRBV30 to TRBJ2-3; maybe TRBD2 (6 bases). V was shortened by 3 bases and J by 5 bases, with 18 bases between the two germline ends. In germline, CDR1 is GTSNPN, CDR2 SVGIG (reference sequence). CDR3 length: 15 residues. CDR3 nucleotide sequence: TGTGCCTGGAGACCCGCCATGCGGAGGGGAGATACGCAGTATTTT. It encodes CAWRPAMRRGDTQYF. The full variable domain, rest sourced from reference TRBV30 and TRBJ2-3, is SQTIHQWPATLVQPVGSPLSLECTVEGTSNPNLYWYRQAAGRGLQLLFYSVGIGQISSEVPQNLSASRPQDRQFILSSKKLLLSDSGFYLCAWRPAMRRGDTQYFGPGTRLTVL.

The DNA of the CDR3 is TGTGCCAGCAGCCCTACGAGGGGGCGGAATGAGCAGTTCTTC. It translates to CASSPTRGRNEQFF. The chain couples TRBV7-2 to TRBJ2-1; 7 positions agree with TRBD1. Per the germline V gene, CDR1 is SGHTA and CDR2 is FQGNSA. V lost 5 bases, J lost 7 bases, and 8 bases stayed unmatched. The CDR3 consists of 14 residues.

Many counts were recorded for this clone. Here the CDR3 reads CASSARGFADARGRGNTIYF. CDR3 in DNA: TGTGCCAGCAGCGCAAGAGGTTTTGCGGACGCCAGGGGGAGGGGAAACACCATATATTTT. This chain links TRBV9 with TRBJ1-3; 7 bases agree with TRBD1. The CDR3 is 20 amino acids. V was clipped by 3 bases and J by 4 bases; unmatched bases: 22. The germline V gene has CDR1 SGDLS and CDR2 YYNGEE. Full variable domain (outside the CDR3, taken from reference TRBV9 and TRBJ1-3): DSGVTQTPKHLITATGQRVTLRCSPRSGDLSVYWYQQSLDQGLQFLIQYYNGEERAKGNILERFSAQQFPDLHSELNLSSLELGDSALYFCASSARGFADARGRGNTIYFGEGSWLTVV.

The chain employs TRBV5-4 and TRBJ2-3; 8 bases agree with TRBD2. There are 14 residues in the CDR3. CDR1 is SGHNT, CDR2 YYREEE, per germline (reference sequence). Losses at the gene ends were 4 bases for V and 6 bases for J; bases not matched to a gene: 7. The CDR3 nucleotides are TGTGCCAGCAGCCCGGGGCGGGGGGTGGATACGCAGTATTTT. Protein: CASSPGRGVDTQYF. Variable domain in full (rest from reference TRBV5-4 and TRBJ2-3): ETGVTQSPTHLIKTRGQQVTLRCSSQSGHNTVSWYQQALGQGPQFIFQYYREEENGRGNFPPRFSGLQFPNYSSELNVNALELDDSALYLCASSPGRGVDTQYFGPGTRLTVL.

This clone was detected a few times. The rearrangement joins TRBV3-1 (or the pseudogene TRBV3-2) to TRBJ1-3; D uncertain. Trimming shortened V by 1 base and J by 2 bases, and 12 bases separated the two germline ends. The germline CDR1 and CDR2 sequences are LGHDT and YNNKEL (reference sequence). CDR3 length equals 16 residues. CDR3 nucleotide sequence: TGTGCCAGCAGCCAAGGTATACGGGGAACTGGAAACACCATATATTTT. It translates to CASSQGIRGTGNTIYF.

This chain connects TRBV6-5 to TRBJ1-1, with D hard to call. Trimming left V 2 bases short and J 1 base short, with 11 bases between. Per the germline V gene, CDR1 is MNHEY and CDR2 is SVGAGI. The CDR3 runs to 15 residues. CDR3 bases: TGTGCCAGCAGTTACCTCCAAGCAGGGAACACTGAAGCTTTCTTT. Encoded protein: CASSYLQAGNTEAFF.

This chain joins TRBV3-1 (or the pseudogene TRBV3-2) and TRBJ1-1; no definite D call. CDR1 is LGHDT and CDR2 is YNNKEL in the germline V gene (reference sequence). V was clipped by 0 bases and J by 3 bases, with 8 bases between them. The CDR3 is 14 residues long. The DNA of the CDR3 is TGTGCCAGCAGCCAAGATGGAGAACACACTGAAGCTTTCTTT. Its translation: CASSQDGEHTEAFF.

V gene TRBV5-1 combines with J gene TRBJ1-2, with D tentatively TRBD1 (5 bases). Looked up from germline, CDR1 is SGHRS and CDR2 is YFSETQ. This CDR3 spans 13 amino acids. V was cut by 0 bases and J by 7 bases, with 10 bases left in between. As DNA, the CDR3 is TGCGCCAGCAGCTTGGACCAGGGAGGTGGCTACACCTTC. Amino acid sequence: CASSLDQGGGYTF.

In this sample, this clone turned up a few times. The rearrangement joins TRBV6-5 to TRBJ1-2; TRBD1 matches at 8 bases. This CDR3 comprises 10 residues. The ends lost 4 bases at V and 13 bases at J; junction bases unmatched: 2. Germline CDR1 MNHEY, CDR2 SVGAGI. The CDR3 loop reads CASSWTGTTF. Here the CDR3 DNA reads TGTGCCAGCAGTTGGACAGGGACCACCTTC.